These 29 T cell receptor beta chains were sequenced from one sample in a study of vaccination effects on CD4 cells after COVID-19. Expansion of antigen-specific CD4+ T cells with viral peptide pools was carried out by the ViraFEST assay before sequencing. CD4+ T cell isolation took place after nine to eleven days of culture. Documented for the person is a PCR-confirmed SARS-CoV-2 infection occurring between March and December 2020. Each participant received a vaccine that was either BNT162b2 or mRNA-1273, given as two doses. This table comes from immunoSEQ multiplex PCR, and its TCRdb copy is limited to in-frame clones, with some not included. Of roughly 15,000 clones listed, 76% are singletons. The antigens for these receptors are not known. The sample was CD4+ T cells from PBMCs cultured with SARS-CoV-2 spike peptides, taken after COVID-19 vaccination. The origin of the receptors is a human donor who had a prior SARS-CoV-2 infection.

The chain is built from TRBV7-3 and TRBJ2-5; the D gene could be TRBD1 or TRBD2 (5 bases each). The germline V gene encodes CDR1 SGHTA and CDR2 FQGTGA. This CDR3 region has 14 residues. V was cut by 2 bases and J by 5 bases, with 12 bases left in between. The chain's CDR3 is CASSLVGAGETQYF. The CDR3 DNA is TGTGCCAGCAGCTTAGTCGGGGCCGGGGAGACCCAGTACTTC.

The V gene is TRBV2, the J gene TRBJ2-7; the D gene is possibly TRBD1 (6 bases). V shed 8 bases and J shed 2 bases, with 13 bases lying between them. The CDR3 totals 13 residues. Germline V lookup: CDR1 SNHLY, CDR2 FYNNEI. The CDR3 loop is CASAGRGPYEQYF. CDR3 coding DNA: TGTGCCAGCGCGGGCAGGGGACCCTACGAGCAGTACTTC. Full variable domain (outside the CDR3, taken from reference TRBV2 and TRBJ2-7): EPEVTQTPSHQVTQMGQEVILRCVPISNHLYFYWYRQILGQKVEFLVSFYNNEISEKSEIFDDQFSVERPDGSNFTLKIRSTKLEDSAMYFCASAGRGPYEQYFGPGTRLTVT.

This chain joins TRBV12-3 or TRBV12-4 and TRBJ2-7; D is unresolved. Between the trimmed V and J ends, which lost 2 bases and 2 bases, there was a span of 7 bases. The CDR3 runs 13 residues. The CDR3 DNA follows: TGTGCCAGCAGTTTACTGATACCCTACGAGCAGTACTTC. Its protein is CASSLLIPYEQYF.

J is TRBJ2-3 and V is TRBV27; D is uncertain. The CDR3 is 15 amino acids. Germline V gene lookup returns CDR1 MNHEY and CDR2 SMNVEV (reference sequence). V was shortened by 5 bases and J by 2 bases, with 14 bases between the two germline ends. CDR3 DNA sequence: TGTGCCAGCAGTAAACTCGACGGATACACAGATACGCAGTATTTT. Protein product: CASSKLDGYTDTQYF.

The rearrangement links TRBV6-5 to TRBJ2-1; 7 bases align to TRBD1. The CDR3 runs 15 residues. CDR1 is MNHEY and CDR2 is SVGAGI in the germline V gene. V gave up 4 bases and J gave up 5 bases; unmatched junction bases: 8. The CDR3 here is CASSWEGQEHNEQFF. The CDR3 DNA reads TGTGCCAGCAGTTGGGAAGGACAGGAGCACAATGAGCAGTTCTTC.

The chain combines TRBV30 with TRBJ2-1; the D gene could be TRBD1 or TRBD2 (7 bases each). Between the trimmed V and J ends, which lost 3 bases and 15 bases, there was a span of 21 bases. CDR1 is GTSNPN and CDR2 is SVGIG in the germline V gene (reference sequence). The CDR3 spans 13 residues. This chain's CDR3 is CAWSRGDSPRLFF. Written as DNA, the CDR3 is TGTGCCTGGAGCCGGGGGGACAGCCCGCGTCTGTTCTTC.

The DNA of the CDR3 is TGTGCCAGCAGCCAAGTCACGTGGAACAGGGGGTCCTACGAGCAGTACTTC. This encodes CASSQVTWNRGSYEQYF. The genes are TRBV3-1 (or the pseudogene TRBV3-2) and TRBJ2-7; 8 positions agree with TRBD1. CDR1 LGHDT and CDR2 YNNKEL come from the germline V gene (reference sequence). The J segment lost 1 base and the V segment lost 1 base, leaving 9 bases of the junction unmatched. The CDR3 spans 17 residues.

The chain combines TRBV9 with TRBJ2-5; 9 nucleotides line up with TRBD1. Germline assignment: CDR1 SGDLS and CDR2 YYNGEE. The CDR3 runs 15 residues. Trimming cost V 0 bases and J 3 bases; bases outside gene matches: 3. DNA of the CDR3: TGTGCCAGCAGCGTAGCTACAGGGGGCAAAGAGACCCAGTACTTC. It specifies CASSVATGGKETQYF.

This chain uses TRBV2 with TRBJ2-4; D may correspond to TRBD1 or TRBD2 (5 bases each). V lost 3 bases, J lost 1 base, and 10 bases lay in between. The germline V gene encodes CDR1 SNHLY and CDR2 FYNNEI. The CDR3 is 15 amino acids. This CDR3 is CASSDRGAAKNIQYF. CDR3 DNA: TGTGCCAGCAGTGATAGGGGAGCCGCCAAAAACATTCAGTACTTC.

The rearrangement uses TRBV7-9 and TRBJ2-3, with 7 positions matching TRBD2. Germline assignment: CDR1 SEHNR and CDR2 FQNEAQ (reference sequence). V gave up 5 bases and J gave up 2 bases; unmatched junction bases: 7. This CDR3 region has 15 residues. CDR3 in amino acids: CASSTRAGDTDTQYF. Here the CDR3 DNA reads TGTGCCAGCAGCACGAGGGCGGGGGACACAGATACGCAGTATTTT. The full variable domain, in which reference TRBV7-9 and TRBJ2-3 provide the parts outside the CDR3, is DTGVSQNPRHKITKRGQNVTFRCDPISEHNRLYWYRQTLGQGPEFLTYFQNEAQLEKSRLLSDRFSAERPKGSFSTLEIQRTEQGDSAMYLCASSTRAGDTDTQYFGPGTRLTVL.

CDR3 bases: TGTGCCAGCAGCTCGGGACCGTTGAGCTCCTACGAGCAGTACTTC. It translates to CASSSGPLSSYEQYF. This chain uses TRBV5-6 with TRBJ2-7; D tentatively reads TRBD1 or TRBD2 (5 bases each). Germline V gives CDR1 SGHDT, CDR2 YYEEEE. V was trimmed by 3 bases and J by 0 bases, leaving 13 bases between them. This CDR3 comprises 15 residues.

The CDR3 bases are TGCGCCAGCAGCCAAGATTGGGGGTCATGGCAGCCCCAGCATTTT. It specifies CASSQDWGSWQPQHF. V and J are TRBV4-1 and TRBJ1-5, with a tentative D call TRBD1 (5 bases). Between the trimmed V and J ends, which lost 0 bases and 7 bases, there was a span of 13 bases. Germline V gene data show CDR1 as MGHRA and CDR2 as YSYEKL. The CDR3 contains 15 residues.

This chain links TRBV5-1 with TRBJ2-1; weak D call: TRBD2 (6 bases). This CDR3 region has 14 residues. The germline gives CDR1 SGHRS, CDR2 YFSETQ. V was shortened by 4 bases and J by 1 base, with 9 bases between the two germline ends. This CDR3 reads CASSGGLSYNEQFF. For the CDR3, the DNA is TGCGCCAGCAGCGGGGGACTGTCCTACAATGAGCAGTTCTTC.

This clone has a single count. The chain couples TRBV19 to TRBJ2-3, with D tentatively TRBD2 (5 bases). This CDR3 spans 16 amino acids. Germline CDR1 LNHDA, CDR2 SQIVND (reference sequence). Deletions cut 5 bases from V and 6 bases from J, with 21 bases between. Here the CDR3 reads CASSFAGQAKRDTQYF. CDR3 DNA sequence: TGTGCCAGTAGTTTCGCGGGCCAGGCAAAGCGGGATACGCAGTATTTT.

In this sample, this clone turned up once. The chain carries TRBV27 and TRBJ1-6; D remains unclear. Germline CDR1 and CDR2: MNHEY and SMNVEV (reference sequence). Trimming removed 3 bases at V and 7 bases at J, with 7 bases between. The CDR3 covers 13 residues. The CDR3 here is CASSFYVNSPLHF. In DNA, the CDR3 is TGTGCCAGCAGTTTTTACGTGAATTCACCCCTCCACTTT.

The chain is built from TRBV4-2 and TRBJ2-7, with 7 bases aligning to TRBD2. This CDR3 is 16 amino acids long. Germline V gives CDR1 LGHNA, CDR2 YNFKEQ. Losses at the gene ends were 1 base for V and 0 bases for J; bases not matched to a gene: 6. DNA for the CDR3: TGTGCCAGCAGCCAAGTTGGGGGGGAAGGCTCCTACGAGCAGTACTTC. Protein product: CASSQVGGEGSYEQYF.

This chain connects TRBV19 to TRBJ1-4; D unclear. With 5 bases removed from V and 0 bases from J, the gap between germline ends came to 10 bases. The length of the CDR3 is 15 residues. Germline V gene lookup returns CDR1 LNHDA and CDR2 SQIVND (reference sequence). CDR3 DNA: TGTGCCAGTAGTTCGGTTTCCCCAACTAATGAAAAACTGTTTTTT. Translating it yields CASSSVSPTNEKLFF.

The V call is TRBV9, the J call TRBJ2-7; tentative D call: TRBD1 (6 bases). V lost 3 bases and J lost 2, with 15 bases in between. The CDR3 runs to 15 residues. The germline V gene has CDR1 SGDLS and CDR2 YYNGEE. The CDR3 coding sequence is TGTGCCAGCAGCGAAACAGGGCAAGACGCCTACGAGCAGTACTTC. As protein: CASSETGQDAYEQYF.

This clone was counted a single time. The chain uses TRBV11-3 and TRBJ2-1, with TRBD2 matching 13 bases. The trim removed 5 bases at V and 3 bases at J, leaving 7 bases unmatched. From germline, CDR1 is SGHNT and CDR2 YENEEA. This CDR3 is 17 amino acids long. CDR3 in amino acids: CASSIGRTSGGYNEQFF. The DNA of the CDR3 is TGTGCCAGCAGCATCGGTAGGACTAGCGGGGGCTACAATGAGCAGTTCTTC.

This clone was found a few times. The rearrangement links TRBV7-9 to TRBJ2-2, with D possibly being TRBD1 (6 bases). The length of the CDR3 is 16 residues. Trimming removed 5 bases from V and 7 bases from J, with 20 bases in between. Germline-derived CDR1 and CDR2 are SEHNR and FQNEAQ (reference sequence). The CDR3: CASSGRWDMTYGELFF. The CDR3 region has the DNA TGTGCCAGCAGCGGGCGATGGGACATGACATACGGGGAGCTGTTTTTT.

The chain employs TRBV2 and TRBJ2-3; D is ambiguous. The V gene lost 5 bases and the J gene lost 2 bases, with 8 bases spanning the gap. CDR3 length: 13 amino acids. Germline V gene lookup returns CDR1 SNHLY and CDR2 FYNNEI. The CDR3 is CASSPPFTDTQYF. CDR3 DNA: TGTGCCAGCAGTCCCCCCTTCACAGATACGCAGTATTTT. The variable domain in full, completed from reference TRBV2 and TRBJ2-3, reads EPEVTQTPSHQVTQMGQEVILRCVPISNHLYFYWYRQILGQKVEFLVSFYNNEISEKSEIFDDQFSVERPDGSNFTLKIRSTKLEDSAMYFCASSPPFTDTQYFGPGTRLTVL.

V and J are TRBV4-3 and TRBJ2-7; 7 nucleotides align to TRBD2. Trimming at V came to 0 bases and at J to 0 bases, leaving 5 bases not matched to a gene. There are 16 residues in the CDR3. CDR1 and CDR2 (germline): LGHNA, YSLEER. The CDR3 loop reads CASSQEWAGDSYEQYF. CDR3 DNA: TGCGCCAGCAGCCAAGAGTGGGCGGGAGACTCCTACGAGCAGTACTTC.

J is TRBJ2-2 and V is TRBV29-1; D remains unclear. The germline V gene has CDR1 SQVTM and CDR2 ANQGSEA. The CDR3 is 14 amino acids. V was clipped by 1 base and J by 3 bases, with 9 bases between them. For the CDR3, the DNA is TGCAGCGTTGAAGCCGGAGTGGACACCGGGGAGCTGTTTTTT. Protein sequence: CSVEAGVDTGELFF.

The V call is TRBV4-2, the J call TRBJ2-3; the match to TRBD2 covers 11 bases. The CDR3 loop spans 17 amino acids. After removal of 2 bases from V and 5 bases from J, the junction contained 9 bases not matched to a gene. Germline lookup yields CDR1 LGHNA and CDR2 YNFKEQ. CDR3 sequence: CASSQIGTSGGGDTQYF. The CDR3 nucleotides read TGTGCCAGCAGCCAAATCGGGACTAGCGGAGGGGGAGATACGCAGTATTTT.

CDR3 protein: CAWSRLAGGETQYF. The DNA of the CDR3 is TGTGCCTGGTCACGTCTAGCGGGTGGCGAGACCCAGTACTTC. The V and J genes are TRBV30 and TRBJ2-5; TRBD2 aligns across 8 bases. Germline V lookup: CDR1 GTSNPN, CDR2 SVGIG (reference sequence). The CDR3 covers 14 residues. After removal of 5 bases from V and 5 bases from J, the junction contained 10 bases not matched to a gene.

The chain carries TRBV7-2 and TRBJ1-5; TRBD1 is a possible D gene (5 bases). This CDR3 has 14 residues. CDR1 and CDR2 (germline): SGHTA, FQGNSA. V lost 2 bases to trimming and J lost 6 bases, with 11 bases between them. CDR3 sequence: CASSLRGGTQPQHF. In DNA form, the CDR3 reads TGTGCCAGCAGCTTACGAGGAGGGACTCAGCCCCAGCATTTT.

V usage is TRBV19 and J usage is TRBJ1-1; the match to TRBD1 covers 7 bases. The length of the CDR3 is 15 residues. Germline CDR1 LNHDA, CDR2 SQIVND (reference sequence). Losses at the gene ends were 4 bases for V and 7 bases for J; bases not matched to a gene: 12. CDR3 region: CASSTGSWTGGEAFF. Written as DNA, the CDR3 is TGTGCCAGTAGTACCGGGTCGTGGACAGGTGGTGAAGCTTTCTTT.

The chain joins TRBV7-8 to TRBJ2-5; possibly TRBD2 for D (6 bases). The CDR3 loop spans 15 amino acids. CDR1 SGHVS and CDR2 FQNEAQ come from the germline V gene. Trimming left V 6 bases short and J 4 bases short, with 18 bases between. The CDR3 sequence: CASRHKLGRIETQYF. CDR3 bases: TGTGCCAGCAGACACAAACTAGGGAGGATAGAGACCCAGTACTTC.

This clone was seen a few times. This chain links TRBV5-4 with TRBJ2-7; maybe TRBD2 (6 bases). CDR1 is SGHNT and CDR2 is YYREEE in the germline V gene (reference sequence). The CDR3 totals 15 residues. The V end was cut by 0 bases, the J end by 1 base, with 11 bases between. CDR3 sequence: CASSLAGDRSYEQYF. The DNA of the CDR3 is TGTGCCAGCAGCTTGGCGGGGGATCGATCCTACGAGCAGTACTTC. Full variable domain (missing parts from reference TRBV5-4 and TRBJ2-7): ETGVTQSPTHLIKTRGQQVTLRCSSQSGHNTVSWYQQALGQGPQFIFQYYREEENGRGNFPPRFSGLQFPNYSSELNVNALELDDSALYLCASSLAGDRSYEQYFGPGTRLTVT.